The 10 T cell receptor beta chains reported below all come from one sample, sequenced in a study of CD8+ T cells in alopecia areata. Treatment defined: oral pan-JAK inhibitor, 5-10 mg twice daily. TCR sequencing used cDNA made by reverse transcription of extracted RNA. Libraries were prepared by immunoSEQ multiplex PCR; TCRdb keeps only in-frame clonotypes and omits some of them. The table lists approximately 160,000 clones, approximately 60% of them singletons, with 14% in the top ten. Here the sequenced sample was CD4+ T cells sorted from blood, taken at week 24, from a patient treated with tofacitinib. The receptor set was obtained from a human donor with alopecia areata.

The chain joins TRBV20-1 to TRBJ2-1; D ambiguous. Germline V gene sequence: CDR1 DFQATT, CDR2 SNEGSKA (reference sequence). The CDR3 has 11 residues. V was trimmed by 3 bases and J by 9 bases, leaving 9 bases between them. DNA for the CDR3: TGCAGTGCTAGTCCCGTCAGTGAGCAGTTCTTC. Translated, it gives CSASPVSEQFF.

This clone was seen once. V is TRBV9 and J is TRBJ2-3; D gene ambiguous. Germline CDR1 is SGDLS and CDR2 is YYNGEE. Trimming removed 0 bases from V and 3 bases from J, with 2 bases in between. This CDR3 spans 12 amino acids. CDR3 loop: CASSVVTDTQYF. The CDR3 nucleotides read TGTGCCAGCAGCGTAGTTACAGATACGCAGTATTTT.

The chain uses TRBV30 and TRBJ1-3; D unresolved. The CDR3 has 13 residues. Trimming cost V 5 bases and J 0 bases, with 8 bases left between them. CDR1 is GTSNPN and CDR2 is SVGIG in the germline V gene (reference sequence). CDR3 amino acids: CAWLQRSGNTIYF. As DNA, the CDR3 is TGTGCCTGGTTACAGCGCTCTGGAAACACCATATATTTT.

The CDR3 protein is CASGLEGPRGYTF. DNA of the CDR3: TGTGCTAGTGGTTTGGAGGGGCCGAGGGGCTACACCTTC. V usage is TRBV12-5 and J usage is TRBJ1-2; TRBD1 is a possible D gene (5 bases). The CDR3 spans 13 residues. V lost 1 base and J lost 8, with 11 bases in between. CDR1 and CDR2 from the germline V gene are LGHNT and FRNRAP.

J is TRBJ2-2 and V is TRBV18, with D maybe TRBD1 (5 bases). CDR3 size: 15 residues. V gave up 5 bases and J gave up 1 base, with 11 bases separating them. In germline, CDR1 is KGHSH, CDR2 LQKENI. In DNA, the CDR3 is TGTGCCAGCTCAGCAGGACACCTGAACACCGGGGAGCTGTTTTTT. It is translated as CASSAGHLNTGELFF.

CDR3 sequence: CASSWGQGLYEQYF. CDR3 coding DNA: TGTGCCAGCAGCTGGGGACAGGGTTTGTACGAGCAGTACTTC. The chain is built from TRBV7-2 and TRBJ2-7, with TRBD1 identical over 9 bases. The ends lost 4 bases at V and 4 bases at J; junction bases unmatched: 5. The CDR3 loop spans 14 amino acids. Germline loops: CDR1 SGHTA, CDR2 FQGNSA.

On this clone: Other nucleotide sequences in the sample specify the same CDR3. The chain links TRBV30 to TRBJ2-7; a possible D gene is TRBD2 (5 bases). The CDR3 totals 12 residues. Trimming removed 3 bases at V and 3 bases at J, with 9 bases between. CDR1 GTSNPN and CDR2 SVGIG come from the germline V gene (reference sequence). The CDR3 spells CAWSRDVYEQYF. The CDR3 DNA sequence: TGTGCCTGGAGCCGGGATGTCTACGAGCAGTACTTC.

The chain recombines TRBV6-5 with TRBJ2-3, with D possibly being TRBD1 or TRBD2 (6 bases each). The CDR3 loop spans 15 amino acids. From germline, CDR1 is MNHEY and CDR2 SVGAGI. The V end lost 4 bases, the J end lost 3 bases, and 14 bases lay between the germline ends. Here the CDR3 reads CASSSLGGATDTQYF. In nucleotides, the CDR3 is TGTGCCAGCAGTTCACTCGGGGGCGCGACAGATACGCAGTATTTT.

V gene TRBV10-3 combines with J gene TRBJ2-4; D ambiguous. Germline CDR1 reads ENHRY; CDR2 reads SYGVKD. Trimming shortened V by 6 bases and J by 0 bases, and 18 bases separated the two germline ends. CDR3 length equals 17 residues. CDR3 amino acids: CAISAQTPDLAKNIQYF. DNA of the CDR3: TGTGCCATCAGCGCCCAGACTCCCGACCTAGCCAAAAACATTCAGTACTTC.

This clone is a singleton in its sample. The CDR3 sequence: CSVGQAKGQPQHF. In DNA, the CDR3 is TGCAGCGTGGGACAGGCTAAGGGGCAGCCCCAGCATTTT. The rearrangement joins TRBV29-1 to TRBJ1-5, with 8 positions matching TRBD1. V shed 6 bases, J shed 7 bases, and the junction held 8 bases outside the gene matches. Germline CDR1 is SQVTM and CDR2 is ANQGSEA. The CDR3 consists of 13 residues. Drawing the rest from reference TRBV29-1 and TRBJ1-5, the complete variable domain is SAVISQKPSRDICQRGTSLTIQCQVDSQVTMMFWYRQQPGQSLTLIATANQGSEATYESGFVIDKFPISRPNLTFSTLTVSNMSPEDSSIYLCSVGQAKGQPQHFGDGTRLSIL.